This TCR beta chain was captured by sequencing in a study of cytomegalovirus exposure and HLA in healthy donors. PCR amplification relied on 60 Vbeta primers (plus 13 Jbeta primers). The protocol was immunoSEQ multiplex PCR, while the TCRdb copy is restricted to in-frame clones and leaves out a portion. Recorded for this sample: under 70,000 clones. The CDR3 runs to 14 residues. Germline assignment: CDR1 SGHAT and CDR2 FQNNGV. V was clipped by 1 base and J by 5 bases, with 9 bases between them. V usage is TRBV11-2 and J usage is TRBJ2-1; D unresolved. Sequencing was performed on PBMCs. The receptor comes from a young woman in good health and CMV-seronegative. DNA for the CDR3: TGTGCCAGCAGCTTAGGCAACAGCAACAATGAGCAGTTCTTC. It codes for CASSLGNSNNEQFF.